This T cell receptor beta chain was documented in a study of shared clonotypes between healthy human individuals (dated by TCRdb to 2019 to 2021). Regarding the research as a whole: The cohort included three men and a couple of women between 18 and 49 years of age. For each donor, CD4 naive and CD4 memory were each run on three plates, CD8 naive on two plates, and CD8 memory on one plate. To estimate repertoire size and how much clonotypes are shared between individuals, the study performed deep sequencing of blood TCR repertoires from roughly five healthy adults. To increase sequencing depth and limit assay-specific biases, different laboratories used diverse techniques to prepare libraries and sequence TCR repertoires. Per donor, leukapheresis produced somewhere between about 0.94 and 10 billion PBMCs.

The paper's findings and limits, for the study overall: Compared with non-shared clonotypes, the clonotypes found in all four sorted-subset donors had higher generation probabilities. Pairwise subsampling indicated that sequencing depth was expected to affect the degree of clonotype sharing among donors. Rarefaction of sorted-subset datasets indicated incomplete sequencing despite the large sequencing depth. The genetic and exposure-history diversity represented was limited by the small number of donors. Sharing across a few donors was observed for 5% to 6.5% of naive CD4, less than 4% of naive CD8, over 2% of memory CD4, and around 0.4% of memory CD8 clonotypes. Estimated clonotype richness was generally larger for naive than for memory subsets. Sampling was restricted to blood, and TCR repertoires in tissue are likely to differ from TCR repertoires in blood.

In the case of this clone: Which antigen it targets is not known. Base qualities were left out, and no much larger clone turns up one base away.

CD8 naive samples were obtained by positive selection for CCR7 among CD45RO-negative cells, yielding a CD45RA+CCR7+ population from which TemRA cells were excluded. The donors were healthy, HIV-negative adults who had no recently reported acute infections or vaccinations. Every donor was a Caucasian adult residing in Nashville, Tennessee, USA. Blood was obtained by leukapheresis, after which PBMCs were separated by Ficoll-Histopaque density gradient centrifugation and cryopreserved in liquid nitrogen vapor phase. Analytical flow cytometry was used to check the purity and quantity of each magnetically sorted T cell population. From each sorted fraction, genomic DNA was isolated and quantified by UV absorbance on a Nanodrop 2000c. Using the deep immunoSEQ assay, multiplex PCR amplified TCR CDR3 regions from genomic DNA. Extracted genomic DNA from each cell subset was distributed evenly across all wells of several immunoSEQ 96-well plates, and each plate was treated as a replicate. For sorted subsets, 150 to 250 ng of genomic DNA, equivalent to some 33,000 T cell genomes, went into each replicate PCR. The purified libraries were quantified using a Qubit 3.0 fluorometer, sized with a Bioanalyzer 2100, and then quantified again using the KAPA Library Quantification kit. Each immunoSEQ 96-well plate was sequenced on its own single-read 150-cycle Illumina NextSeq 550 flow cell. Turning to the authors' computational methods: Because the immunoSEQ output included only junctional sequences and no quality scores, the filtering could not be the same as the filtering used for full-length reads. To assign V/J genes and CDR3, sequences were annotated against IMGT germline references using PyIR, a Python wrapper for IgBLAST v1.9. Any read was removed if the V/J assignment was weak (E-value above 1e-6), the CDR3 was missing, or the read contained stop codons, out-of-frame junctions, or ambiguous translated residues. V3J clonotypes were defined as sequences sharing the same inferred V gene, J gene, and CDR3 amino acid sequence. To compute the percentage overlap between repertoires, the number of shared unique clonotypes was divided by the size of the smaller repertoire. RTK rarefaction, the Chao1 estimator, and Recon v2.1 estimates of unobserved clonotypes were used to assess repertoire richness. OLGA was used to compute generation probabilities for all TCRbeta clonotypes that the gDNA method yielded from four donors. This immuneACCESS table, as held by TCRdb, lists in-frame sequences with V and J called but not all clones. Of the missing ones, under half trace to an unresolved V gene in checked studies; the others have no known cause. V, J and clone size are those of that table, while D and trimming were read from the DNA. Within this sample are some 740,000 clones, with roughly 92% of them counted one time only. 24% of the sample is taken by the ten largest.

The TCR originated in a man younger than 45 in good health. Sequencing was done on a sample of naive CD8+ T cells sorted from blood. The cell subset or site tag for this specimen amounts to: CD45RA+CCR7+.

CDR3 protein: CASSFLGASSNLAQYF. The DNA sequence is TGTGCCAGCAGCTTTCTGGGGGCCTCCTCCAACTTGGCGCAGTATTTT. The chain links TRBV7-9 with TRBJ2-3; TRBD1 is a possible D gene, resting on 6 matching bases. V and J are truncated by 3 bases and 10 bases respectively, leaving an intervening sequence of 23 bases. Taken from the germline V gene (reference sequence), the CDR1 and CDR2 loops are SEHNR and FQNEAQ. Including the terminal cysteine and phenylalanine, the CDR3 comprises 16 residues. The CDR3 DNA has 48 bases and is translated from base 1.